This T cell receptor beta chain was recorded in a study of T cell responses to AZD1222 COVID-19 vaccine (dated by TCRdb to 2020 to 2022). As for the study more broadly: A total of 233 trial participants underwent TCR sequencing, of whom more than 200 had received two doses of AZD1222 and 26 had received two doses of the MenACWY control vaccine. Trial participants were enrolled by age into 18-55, 56-69 and 70-plus year subgroups, with approximately 150, 30 and 60 TCR-sequenced participants respectively.

V is shortened by 4 bases, J by 5 bases, and the region joining them spans 12 bases. Looking up the germline V gene (reference sequence) yields CDR1 SGHNT and CDR2 YYREEE. Including cysteine and phenylalanine, the CDR3 has 13 amino acids. CDR3 DNA is the only sequence kept; it has 39 bases, read in frame from the first base. Overall study outcomes, separate from this receptor: Participants were mostly white British and included more females than males, and it was suggested by the authors that clonal diversity may have been underestimated. Spike-specific TCR breadth and depth rose significantly after two AZD1222 doses compared with day 0 and with MenACWY recipients. The vaccine-associated CD4 TCRs covered the entire spike protein, and the dominant responses fell in regions 160-218 and 743-854. The 56-69-year group was small, and its depth increase did not reach significance, likely because of low power. Conclusions about previously exposed vaccinees were limited because only a handful of AZD1222 recipients were SARS-CoV-2 seropositive at baseline. Because no samples from the day 14 peak response were available, repertoires could be characterized only after the peak T cell response. Epitopes outside the regions mutated in the B.1.351 and B.1.1.7 variants were reportedly recognized by nearly half of the unique spike-specific TCRs.

Read against the paper, the sample's time point label means: about 28 days (+/-7) after the second vaccine dose. AZD1222 recipients given second doses at about 4 weeks or at about 12 weeks were pooled, since spike-specific TCR depth and breadth were not found to differ between the two schedules. Vaccinee samples came from UK trials COV001 and COV002, including a single-blind randomized controlled phase 2/3 trial of AZD1222 (ChAdOx1 nCoV-19) in healthy adults. Trial participant PBMC samples were collected at day 0 and day 28 after the second dose for TCRbeta chain sequencing. The CDR3 regions of human TCRbeta chains were analyzed by immunosequencing. Turning to the authors' computational methods: TCRs in the repertoires were compared against a reference library of SARS-CoV-2-specific TCRs that had been generated with the MIRA antigen-specificity platform. Breadth was defined as the fraction of unique TCRs that were SARS-CoV-2-associated, and depth was defined as the fraction of total T cells that were SARS-CoV-2-associated. Using the MIRA data, each spike-specific TCR was mapped to the spike region that the TCR reacts to and placed in a CD4 or CD8 class. Log10-transformed breadth and depth values were compared by one-way ANOVA with Sidak's multiple comparisons tests. Here the immuneACCESS table is served through TCRdb, limited to in-frame sequences with V and J called. Missing clones are a known gap in these copies; in checked studies unresolved V genes cover under half, and the rest lacks a known reason. Clonal size and the V and J genes are those of that table, whereas D and trimming came from the DNA. The sample table holds 50,000 to 55,000 clones, of which 87% were seen once. 2.7% of the sample lies in the top ten.

Concerning this clone: Its antigen remains unidentified. Within one base of it there is no much larger clone, and no base qualities were kept.

Sequences were derived from peripheral blood, sampled 28 days after the second AZD1222 dose. This TCR derives from an adult who received the AZD1222 COVID-19 vaccine. The chain is assembled from TRBV5-4 and TRBJ1-2; TRBD1 is a weak D gene call, 6 bases matching. The CDR3 amino acid sequence is: CASSRQDAYGYTF. The DNA is TGTGCCAGCAGCCGACAGGACGCTTATGGCTACACCTTC.